This entry concerns a single T cell receptor (beta chain). This entry comes from a study of control samples from healthy donors and cancer patients. TCRdb keeps only in-frame clones here, not all; method: immunoSEQ multiplex PCR. The table shows approximately 82,000 clones, with over 75% occurring only once. Germline CDR1 is LNHDA and CDR2 is SQIVND (reference sequence). The J segment lost 1 base and the V segment lost 8 bases, leaving 7 bases of the junction unmatched. The CDR3 runs 15 residues. The chain is built from TRBV19 and TRBJ2-2; 7 bases map to TRBD2. The source of this sequence is a man aged 50 to 60 in good health. Sequencing was performed on blood. The DNA for the CDR3 is TGTGCCAGTCGGGCGAGCGGGGTGAACACCGGGGAGCTGTTTTTT. Residues: CASRASGVNTGELFF.